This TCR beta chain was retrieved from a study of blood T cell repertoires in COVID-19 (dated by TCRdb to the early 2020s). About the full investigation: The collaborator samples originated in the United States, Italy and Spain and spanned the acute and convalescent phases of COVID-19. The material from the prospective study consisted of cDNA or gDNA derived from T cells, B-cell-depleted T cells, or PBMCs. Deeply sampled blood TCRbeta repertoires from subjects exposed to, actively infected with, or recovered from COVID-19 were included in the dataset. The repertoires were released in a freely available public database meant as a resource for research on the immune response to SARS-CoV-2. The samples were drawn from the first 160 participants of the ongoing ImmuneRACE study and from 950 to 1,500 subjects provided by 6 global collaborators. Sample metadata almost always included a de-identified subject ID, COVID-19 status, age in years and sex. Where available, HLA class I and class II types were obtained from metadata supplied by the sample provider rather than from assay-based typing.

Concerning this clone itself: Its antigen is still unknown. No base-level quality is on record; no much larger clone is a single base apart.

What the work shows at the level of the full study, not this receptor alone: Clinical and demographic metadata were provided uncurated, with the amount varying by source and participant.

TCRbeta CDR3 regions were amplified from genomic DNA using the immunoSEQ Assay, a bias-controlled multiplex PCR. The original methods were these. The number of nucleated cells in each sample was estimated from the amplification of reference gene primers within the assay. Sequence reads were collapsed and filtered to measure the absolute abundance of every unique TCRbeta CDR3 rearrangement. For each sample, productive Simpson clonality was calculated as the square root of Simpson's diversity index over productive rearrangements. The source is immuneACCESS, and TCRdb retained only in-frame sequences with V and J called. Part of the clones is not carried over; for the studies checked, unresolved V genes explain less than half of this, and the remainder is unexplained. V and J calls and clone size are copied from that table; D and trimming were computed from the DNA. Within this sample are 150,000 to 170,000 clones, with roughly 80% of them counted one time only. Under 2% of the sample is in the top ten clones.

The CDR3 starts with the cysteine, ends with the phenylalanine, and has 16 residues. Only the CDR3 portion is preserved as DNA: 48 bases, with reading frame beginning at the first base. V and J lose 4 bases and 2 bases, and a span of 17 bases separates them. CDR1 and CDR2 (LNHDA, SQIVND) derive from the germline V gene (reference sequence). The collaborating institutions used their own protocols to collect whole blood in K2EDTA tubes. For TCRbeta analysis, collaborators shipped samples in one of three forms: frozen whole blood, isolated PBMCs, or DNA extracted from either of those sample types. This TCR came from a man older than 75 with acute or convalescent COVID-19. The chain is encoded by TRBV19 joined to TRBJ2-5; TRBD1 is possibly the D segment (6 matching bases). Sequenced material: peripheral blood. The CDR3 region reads CASSNWVGAIQETQYF. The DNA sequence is TGTGCCAGTAGTAATTGGGTGGGGGCAATTCAAGAGACCCAGTACTTC. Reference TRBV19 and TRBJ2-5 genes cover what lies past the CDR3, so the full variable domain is DGGITQSPKYLFRKEGQNVTLSCEQNLNHDAMYWYRQDPGQGLRLIYYSQIVNDFQKGDIAEGYSVSREKKESFPLTVTSAQKNPTAFYLCASSNWVGAIQETQYFGPGTRLLVL.